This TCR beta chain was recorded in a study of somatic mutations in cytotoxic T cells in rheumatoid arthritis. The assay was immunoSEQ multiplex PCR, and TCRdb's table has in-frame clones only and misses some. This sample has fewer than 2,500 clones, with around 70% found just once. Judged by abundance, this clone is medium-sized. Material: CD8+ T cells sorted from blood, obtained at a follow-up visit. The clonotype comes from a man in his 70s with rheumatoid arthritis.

Here the CDR3 DNA reads TGTGCCAGCAGCAACCGGGACTCCCAATCCCAGGGAAATGAGCAGTTCTTC. This codes for CASSNRDSQSQGNEQFF. The rearrangement joins TRBV7-3 to TRBJ2-1, with a possible D match to TRBD2 (6 bases). The CDR3 has 17 amino acids. V was pared by 5 bases and J by 7 bases, with 24 bases between. From germline, CDR1 is SGHTA and CDR2 FQGTGA.